This TCR beta chain was captured by sequencing in a study of blood T cell repertoires in COVID-19. Study background: Sites across the United States, Italy and Spain contributed samples from acute and convalescent COVID-19. T cells, B-cell-depleted T cells, or PBMCs provided the cDNA or gDNA that served as material.

Source study methods: Estimated nucleated cell counts came from reference gene primer amplification. The assay was immunoSEQ multiplex PCR, and TCRdb's table has in-frame clones only and misses some. V, J and clone size were drawn from that table, and D and trimming were deduced from the DNA. The sample contains under 200,000 clones, about 86% of which appear only once. The sample comprised peripheral blood. The TCR was taken from a man between 25 and 39 years old with active or convalescent COVID-19.

The CDR3 sequence: CASSFLARETDTQYF. The CDR3 nucleotides are TGTGCCAGCAGCTTTCTCGCGCGGGAGACAGATACGCAGTATTTT. The chain is built from TRBV5-5 and TRBJ2-3; 7 nucleotides align to TRBD2. CDR1 SGHKS and CDR2 YYEKEE come from the germline V gene (reference sequence). Unmatched junction bases numbered 6, after V lost 2 bases and J lost 3 bases. The CDR3 is 15 amino acids.